The clone carrying this T cell receptor (beta chain) was observed a handful of times. The CDR3 has 14 residues. Germline assignment: CDR1 KGHSH and CDR2 LQKENI. Trimming took off 4 bases at V and 0 bases at J, with 10 bases between the two ends. This sample is drawn from a study of somatic mutations in cytotoxic T cells in rheumatoid arthritis. TCRdb's copy holds only in-frame clones and misses some; the assay was immunoSEQ multiplex PCR. Of just under 30,000 clones in the sample, around 87% are singletons; the top ten hold roughly 9.7%. This TCR was sampled from an adult with rheumatoid arthritis. Sequencing was done on a sample of CD8+ T cells sorted from blood. The chain links TRBV18 to TRBJ2-7; D is possibly TRBD2 (6 bases). The CDR3 coding sequence is TGTGCCAGCTCACGAGCGGGCCGCTCCTACGAGCAGTACTTC. Protein: CASSRAGRSYEQYF.